This TCR beta chain was documented in a study of Ad26.COV2.S vaccination and SARS-CoV-2 variants (dated by TCRdb to 2020 to 2023). Study-level background: Donors in the vaccine arm were drawn from COV1001, a multicentre, randomized, double-blind, placebo-controlled phase I-IIa trial testing Ad26.COV2.S in healthy adults. Ad26.COV2.S was given intramuscularly at 5x10^10 or 1x10^11 viral particles, as a single shot or as two shots 56 days apart. Sequencing of the TCRbeta repertoire served to evaluate the specificity and breadth of SARS-CoV-2-reactive T cell receptors following Ad26.COV2.S vaccination. The TCR-sequenced set comprised around 30 samples: around 20 Ad26.COV2.S vaccine recipients, 5 placebo recipients and 8 SARS-CoV-2 convalescent individuals. Participants in the trial were split at random into five groups of five each, receiving low-dose or high-dose Ad26.COV2.S once or twice, or else placebo on both occasions. Investigators did not know the trial group allocation while performing experiments and assessing outcomes. Broad study findings and their caveats: According to the authors, total T cell responses may have been underestimated by the TCR breadth and depth analyses. The study was not powered to compare responses between vaccine doses or regimens. Substantial breadth of spike-specific CD8+ and CD4+ T cell responses was reported after vaccination. Vaccine and placebo recipients had similar non-spike TCR breadth, a finding consistent with the vaccine containing only spike. Spike-specific TCR breadth was higher in Ad26.COV2.S recipients than in placebo recipients (P = 0.0014).

The sample's treatment or condition label is to be understood as: some 20 received Ad26.COV2.S at low or high dose, single or two shots; roughly five received placebo; per-sample allocation not given. For vaccine and placebo recipients, repertoires were sequenced using samples collected on day 63 after the first injection. Cohort 1b enrolled roughly 25 adults aged 18-55 years at a single site in Boston, USA, between 29 July and 7 August 2020. Ad26.COV2.S was a replication-incompetent adenovirus type 26 vector expressing a prefusion-stabilized SARS-CoV-2 spike protein from the original Wuhan strain. Relative to germline, V is 4 bases shorter and J is 4 bases shorter, with 13 bases between their ends. Per the germline V gene, MDHEN is the CDR1 and SYDVKM is the CDR2. The CDR3 runs 14 residues from the cysteine to the phenylalanine. Kept here is only the CDR3 DNA, which spans 42 bases and is read in frame from base 1.

On this clone: Its antigen remains unidentified. No much larger clone is present one base from it, and per-base qualities are unavailable.

TCRbeta CDR3 regions were sequenced with the immunoSEQ Assay. After extraction, genomic DNA underwent amplification by bias-controlled multiplex PCR, followed by high-throughput sequencing. In the original analysis: To quantify the absolute abundance of each unique TCRbeta CDR3 region, sequences were collapsed and filtered. T cell fraction was estimated by normalizing TCRbeta template counts to usable DNA, with usable DNA measured through amplification of reference genes found in all nucleated cells. Repertoire TCRs were annotated as SARS-CoV-2-specific when V gene, CDR3 amino acid sequence and J gene were exactly matched to a known reactive TCR set. The reference SARS-CoV-2 TCR set was obtained from MIRA and was filtered for enrichment in COVID-19-positive ImmuneCODE repertoires, whereby public or cross-reactive TCRs were removed. Using the MIRA antigens, annotated TCRs were further analysed by specific ORF or by position within an ORF. Breadth was defined as annotated unique rearrangements over total unique productive rearrangements; depth was the summed frequency of those rearrangements. Group comparisons of TCR breadth used two-sided Wilcoxon rank-sum tests. TCRdb mirrors the immuneACCESS table, restricted to in-frame sequences. Some clones are absent from its copies; in checked studies, under half trace to an unresolved V gene, and the reason for the others is unknown. V and J calls and clone size come straight from that table; D and trimming were deduced from the DNA. Here the sample has about 350,000 clones; approximately 90% occur a single time. The ten largest account for around 6.4% of the sample.

The sequencing here drew on peripheral blood, taken in a trial of Ad26.COV2.S vaccine versus placebo. The sequence was obtained from a person aged 18-60 years who received the Ad26.COV2.S COVID-19 vaccine or a placebo. The chain is assembled from TRBV28 and TRBJ2-5; the D segment is perhaps TRBD1 or TRBD2, each sharing 6 matched bases. The sequenced DNA: TGTGCCAGCAGTTCAACAGGAGGGGGAGAGACCCAGTACTTC. This gives the protein CASSSTGGGETQYF.